The 26 T cell receptor beta chains listed next were all sequenced from one sample in a study of T cell responses to AZD1222 COVID-19 vaccine. Profiled with immunoSEQ multiplex PCR; TCRdb holds only in-frame clones, not every one. The sample yields roughly 180,000 clones, approximately 91% seen once. The source material was peripheral blood, sampled 28 days after the second AZD1222 dose. The receptors originated from an adult who received the AZD1222 COVID-19 vaccine.

The rearrangement joins TRBV6-2 or TRBV6-3 to TRBJ1-5, with TRBD1 as a possible D gene (6 bases). This CDR3 has 14 residues. Germline lookup yields CDR1 MNHEY and CDR2 SVGEGT. Trimming pared 5 bases from V and 4 bases from J, leaving 12 bases between. The CDR3 sequence is CASSAGTNNQPQHF. In DNA, the CDR3 is TGTGCCAGCAGTGCCGGGACAAATAATCAGCCCCAGCATTTT.

The V gene is TRBV5-1, the J gene TRBJ1-4; 10 positions agree with TRBD1. Germline V gene lookup returns CDR1 SGHRS and CDR2 YFSETQ. CDR3 length equals 16 residues. V lost 4 bases to trimming and J lost 7 bases; unmatched junction nucleotides: 10. The CDR3 here is CASSNDRGQGSEKLFF. CDR3 bases: TGCGCCAGCAGCAATGACAGGGGGCAGGGAAGTGAAAAACTGTTTTTT.

The J gene is TRBJ1-2, the V gene TRBV21-1; the DNA was not compared with TRBD1, the D call given in the table. TRBV21-1 corresponds to a pseudogene. CDR3 length: 15 amino acids. CDR3 residues: CASSGQGKFDYGYTF. CDR3 coding DNA: TGTGCCAGCAGCGGGCAGGGCAAGTTTGACTATGGCTACACCTTC.

CDR3 sequence: CASKTESEQYF. DNA for the CDR3: TGTGCCAGCAAAACGGAAAGCGAGCAGTACTTC. This chain joins TRBV2 and TRBJ2-7; D unresolved. The CDR3 extends over 11 amino acids. The V end lost 7 bases, the J end lost 6 bases, and 10 bases lay between the germline ends. Germline V gene lookup returns CDR1 SNHLY and CDR2 FYNNEI.

Regarding this clone: The same CDR3 also results from other DNA sequences found in this sample. The chain carries TRBV18 and TRBJ1-2; no firm D call. The CDR3 length is 13 residues. Germline CDR1 KGHSH, CDR2 LQKENI. The V gene lost 3 bases and the J gene lost 2 bases, with 7 bases spanning the gap. The CDR3 here is CASSPDGNYGYTF. The CDR3 DNA reads TGTGCCAGCTCACCGGACGGGAACTATGGCTACACCTTC.

The genes are TRBV11-3 and TRBJ2-7; 9 positions match TRBD2. CDR3 length equals 15 residues. CDR1 is SGHNT and CDR2 is YENEEA in the germline V gene. V lost 3 bases, J lost 3 bases, and 6 bases stayed unmatched. CDR3 DNA: TGTGCCAGCAGCTTTAGCCTAGCGGGGCGCTACGAGCAGTACTTC. Protein product: CASSFSLAGRYEQYF.

The chain carries TRBV28 and TRBJ1-2; no definite D call. From germline, CDR1 is MDHEN and CDR2 SYDVKM. The CDR3 is 14 residues long. Trimming shortened V by 1 base and J by 7 bases, and 13 bases separated the two germline ends. The CDR3 region has the DNA TGTGCCAGCAGTTTATTTAGGGAAGCGTCTGGCTACACCTTC. Its translation: CASSLFREASGYTF.

This chain joins TRBV28 and TRBJ1-2; 7 positions agree with TRBD1. Germline assignment: CDR1 MDHEN and CDR2 SYDVKM. V was pared by 6 bases and J by 6 bases, with 13 bases of the junction left unmatched. The CDR3 spans 15 residues. The CDR3 nucleotides read TGTGCCAGCAGCCCCTTCAGGGGGGATTTCGATGGCTACACCTTC. It translates to CASSPFRGDFDGYTF.

J is TRBJ2-1 and V is TRBV15; D may be TRBD2 (6 bases). The CDR3 has 14 residues. The germline V and J ends were trimmed by 5 bases and 6 bases, with 14 bases remaining between them. Germline V lookup: CDR1 LNHNV, CDR2 YYDKDF (reference sequence). This chain's CDR3 is CATSSGTLLNEQFF. CDR3 sequence (DNA): TGTGCCACCAGCTCCGGGACTCTACTCAATGAGCAGTTCTTC. The full variable domain, completed using reference TRBV15 and TRBJ2-1, is DAMVIQNPRYQVTQFGKPVTLSCSQTLNHNVMYWYQQKSSQAPKLLFHYYDKDFNNEADTPDNFQSRRPNTSFCFLDIRSPGLGDTAMYLCATSSGTLLNEQFFGPGTRLTVL.

The rearrangement joins TRBV2 to TRBJ2-5, with D uncertain. V dropped 8 bases and J dropped 5 bases, with 15 bases sitting between them. The CDR3 runs to 13 residues. Germline values: CDR1 SNHLY, CDR2 FYNNEI. The CDR3 loop is CASCTTRRETQYF. The CDR3 coding sequence is TGTGCCAGCTGTACCACGCGCCGGGAGACCCAGTACTTC. Drawing the rest from reference TRBV2 and TRBJ2-5, the complete variable domain is EPEVTQTPSHQVTQMGQEVILRCVPISNHLYFYWYRQILGQKVEFLVSFYNNEISEKSEIFDDQFSVERPDGSNFTLKIRSTKLEDSAMYFCASCTTRRETQYFGPGTRLLVL.

This sequence joins TRBV7-9 and TRBJ1-4; D gene unclear. CDR1 SEHNR and CDR2 FQNEAQ come from the germline V gene (reference sequence). The CDR3 consists of 10 residues. Trimming removed 7 bases at V and 7 bases at J, with 4 bases between. CDR3 nucleotides: TGTGCCAGCAATGGTGAAAAACTGTTTTTT. This sequence encodes CASNGEKLFF.

The J gene is TRBJ1-1, the V gene TRBV9; D remains unclear. Germline V gene data show CDR1 as SGDLS and CDR2 as YYNGEE. Trimming took 0 bases from V and 3 from J, leaving 9 bases between them. CDR3 length: 14 residues. The CDR3 DNA reads as TGTGCCAGCAGCGTAGTGGGAACAGACACTGAAGCTTTCTTT. This encodes CASSVVGTDTEAFF.

The genes are TRBV10-3 and TRBJ1-2; 8 bases fit TRBD1. The ends lost 4 bases at V and 3 bases at J; junction bases unmatched: 1. CDR3 length equals 13 residues. Germline CDR1 ENHRY, CDR2 SYGVKD. The CDR3 nucleotides read TGTGCCATCAGTGTACAGGGGGACTATGGCTACACCTTC. Amino acids: CAISVQGDYGYTF.

J is TRBJ1-5 and V is TRBV28; tentative D call: TRBD1 (6 bases). This CDR3 has 15 residues. Trimming removed 9 bases at V and 4 bases at J, with 19 bases between. Germline assignment: CDR1 MDHEN and CDR2 SYDVKM. CDR3 region: CASSTDIGTNQPQHF. The CDR3 bases are TGTGCCAGTTCGACAGACATTGGGACAAATCAGCCCCAGCATTTT.

The chain has TRBV29-1 and TRBJ2-3, with D perhaps matching TRBD2 (7 bases). V was trimmed by 4 bases and J by 4 bases, leaving 18 bases between them. The CDR3 length is 15 residues. Germline V gives CDR1 SQVTM, CDR2 ANQGSEA. CDR3 nucleotide sequence: TGCAGCGTTGGGGGGGGCCTAGGAGTCTCAGATACGCAGTATTTT. This encodes CSVGGGLGVSDTQYF.

The chain carries TRBV2 and TRBJ1-5, with D tentatively TRBD1 (6 bases). Trimming pared 5 bases from V and 5 bases from J, leaving 10 bases between. Germline V CDR1 and CDR2: SNHLY, FYNNEI. The CDR3 sequence is 13 residues long. The CDR3 reads CASSRGAHQPQHF. The CDR3 DNA sequence: TGTGCCAGCAGTCGGGGGGCGCATCAGCCCCAGCATTTT.

The rearrangement uses TRBV28 and TRBJ2-7; the match to TRBD2 covers 12 bases. The CDR3 has 15 amino acids. The J segment lost 6 bases and the V segment lost 4 bases, leaving 7 bases of the junction unmatched. Germline values: CDR1 MDHEN, CDR2 SYDVKM. In DNA form, the CDR3 reads TGTGCCAGCAGTTCCGCTAGCGGGAGGGTGGGCGAGCAGTACTTC. This codes for CASSSASGRVGEQYF.

The V and J genes are TRBV19 and TRBJ1-5, with TRBD1 matching 10 bases. The V and J ends lost 5 bases and 3 bases, in that order; junction bases with no gene match: 4. The CDR3 loop spans 15 amino acids. Germline CDR1 and CDR2: LNHDA and SQIVND (reference sequence). The CDR3 DNA follows: TGTGCCAGTAGTTGGACAGGGGGGAACAATCAGCCCCAGCATTTT. It is translated as CASSWTGGNNQPQHF.

This clone occurred once. The chain uses TRBV5-1 and TRBJ2-2; a weak D match, TRBD1 (5 bases). CDR1 is SGHRS, CDR2 YFSETQ, per germline. The CDR3 runs to 15 residues. Trimming removed 0 bases at V and 5 bases at J, with 11 bases between. In nucleotides, the CDR3 is TGCGCCAGCAGCTTGGCCTCAGGGAATACCGGGGAGCTGTTTTTT. This encodes CASSLASGNTGELFF.

The genes are TRBV7-9 and TRBJ1-1, with TRBD1 identical over 8 bases. This CDR3 has 15 residues. Germline-derived CDR1 and CDR2 are SEHNR and FQNEAQ (reference sequence). Unmatched junction bases numbered 5, after V lost 4 bases and J lost 1 base. CDR3 amino acids: CASSYGQGKNTEAFF. DNA of the CDR3: TGTGCCAGCAGCTATGGACAGGGAAAGAACACTGAAGCTTTCTTT.

This clone is a singleton in its sample. The chain has TRBV5-5 and TRBJ1-5, with D maybe TRBD1 (6 bases). V dropped 0 bases and J dropped 5 bases, with 18 bases sitting between them. The CDR3 sequence is 17 residues long. CDR1 is SGHKS, CDR2 YYEKEE, per germline (reference sequence). CDR3 bases: TGTGCCAGCAGCTTGGCTCCGGCAGGGGCGTCGGATCAGCCCCAGCATTTT. Amino acids: CASSLAPAGASDQPQHF.

The chain employs TRBV5-6 and TRBJ1-6; D may be TRBD1 (6 bases). The CDR3 runs 16 residues. CDR1 and CDR2 from the germline V gene are SGHDT and YYEEEE. V lost 4 bases, J lost 0 bases, and 11 bases lay in between. CDR3 region: CASSRGSSSYNSPLHF. For the CDR3, the DNA is TGTGCCAGCAGCAGGGGGAGTAGCTCCTATAATTCACCCCTCCACTTT. The full variable domain, rest sourced from reference TRBV5-6 and TRBJ1-6, is DAGVTQSPTHLIKTRGQQVTLRCSPKSGHDTVSWYQQALGQGPQFIFQYYEEEERQRGNFPDRFSGHQFPNYSSELNVNALLLGDSALYLCASSRGSSSYNSPLHFGNGTRLTVT.

Of note for this clone: Other DNA sequences from this sample encode an identical CDR3 as well. J is TRBJ1-3 and V is TRBV18; no definite D call. V was cut by 3 bases and J by 0 bases, with 9 bases left in between. This CDR3 is 15 amino acids long. The germline V gene has CDR1 KGHSH and CDR2 LQKENI. This chain's CDR3 is CASSPDGNSGNTIYF. For the CDR3, the DNA is TGTGCCAGCTCACCGGACGGAAACTCTGGAAACACCATATATTTT.

This chain joins TRBV7-2 and TRBJ2-2; D might be TRBD1 or TRBD2, each matching 5 bases. V lost 2 bases and J 5 bases, leaving 15 bases between the germline ends. This CDR3 is 16 amino acids long. Germline V gene data show CDR1 as SGHTA and CDR2 as FQGNSA. CDR3 DNA: TGTGCCAGCAGCTTAAGCTTCGGGGCATGGACCGGGGAGCTGTTTTTT. Translation gives CASSLSFGAWTGELFF.

This chain joins TRBV6-2 or TRBV6-3 and TRBJ2-3; D perhaps matches TRBD2 (5 bases). CDR1 MNHEY and CDR2 SVGEGT come from the germline V gene. Trimming removed 5 bases from V and 2 bases from J, with 14 bases in between. The CDR3 totals 15 residues. CDR3 sequence (DNA): TGTGCCAGCAGTAGCGGACGGAGCTCCACAGATACGCAGTATTTT. Amino acid sequence: CASSSGRSSTDTQYF.

The V gene is TRBV7-3, the J gene TRBJ2-3; TRBD2 aligns across 13 bases. The CDR3 totals 18 residues. V was pared by 7 bases and J by 2 bases, with 12 bases of the junction left unmatched. Germline CDR1 reads SGHTA; CDR2 reads FQGTGA. The CDR3 DNA reads TGTGCCAGCACCCGGGGGACTAGCGGGACCGGAACCACAGATACGCAGTATTTT. Translated: CASTRGTSGTGTTDTQYF.